This T cell receptor (beta chain) emerged from a study of human T cells and chemical hapten exposure (dated by TCRdb to the early 2020s). As for the study more broadly: For sensitization, 2% DPC in acetone was applied to a 2 cm by 2 cm area of upper inner arm skin. For every blood RNA sample, sequencing covered both the TCR alpha and TCR beta chains. Patch testing on the upper back used Finn chambers containing 0.01% DPC, with scoring done after 6 days according to International Contact Dermatitis Research Group standards. Libraries were combined into a pool for sequencing, and differences in TCR yield between samples came mainly from small differences in library volumes within the pool. Throughout the study period of around 25 weeks, patients also received therapeutic DPC doses to the scalp every week. Around 30 alopecia patients provided blood for TCR sequencing at one to four time points (pre-sensitization, 2, 6 and 24 weeks). Blood samples were taken from patients before sensitization (week 0) and then at 2, 6 and about 24 weeks after DPC sensitization. This study followed changes in the peripheral blood TCR repertoire in vivo during primary and secondary sensitization of alopecia patients to the hapten diphenylcyclopropenone (DPC). The mostly female patient cohort included alopecia areata with under or over 50% scalp involvement, alopecia totalis and alopecia universalis. The investigation overall reported the following: Because all patients had alopecia, a presumed autoimmune disease, the immune response of the patients might differ from that of healthy individuals. No change with DPC sensitization was found in the number of TCRs above 1 in 1000 frequency, and no evidence of global repertoire structure alterations was found. Patch test score was positively correlated with the number of PT1 expanded TCRs, with significance at thresholds 8, 16 and 32 but not at 4. Repeated subsampling changed both the strength of the expansion versus patch-test correlation and the threshold at which the correlation became significant. Compared with pre-sensitization or healthy control sets, expanded TCRs formed significantly more large CDR3 similarity clusters, which is consistent with antigen-driven responses.

Per the publication, the time point label means: patch test 3, about 24 weeks after DPC sensitization. The treatment or condition tag for this specimen amounts to: therapeutic diphenylcyclopropenone sensitization with weekly scalp DPC. Unfractionated whole blood was collected in Tempus Blood RNA tubes, and total RNA was extracted from that blood. At each patch-test visit, blood was drawn before the patch test was applied. To be eligible, patients had to be aged 18 to 70, diagnosed with alopecia and judged suitable for DPC therapy, while pregnant patients were excluded. This clonotype has ten or more counts. Its antigen remains undetermined. No base quality information exists; no much larger clone differs at one position. Library preparation employed RACE. Instrument used: NextSeq 500. Library preparation attached unique molecular identifiers to individual cDNA molecules for quantitative, reproducible TCR counting. The original pipeline was this. The median number of TCRs per sample was 90,000 to 100,000, ranging from roughly 23,224 to 700,000. The Decombinator software suite was used to annotate V, J and CDR3 in the TCR reads. Every sample was subsampled to the same number of TCRs (28,000) for the PS versus PT1 abundance plots. Expanded TCRs were defined as absent before sensitization and observed at least eight times at the 2-week time point. TCRdb passed the public sequencing reads through fastp at Q25 and MiXCR, retaining productive beta sequences. Rows are unified per CDR3 protein, each entry keeping the most common DNA and genes. The V and J calls come from TCRdb's annotation, not from the publication. Here the sample has over 35,000 distinct CDR3 sequences; over 9.5% occur a single time. The ten largest clones represent about 2.3% of the sample.

CDR3 length: 14 amino acids, cysteine to phenylalanine. This entry keeps only the CDR3 DNA: 42 bases, framed from base 1. V is pruned by 6 bases and J by 2 bases, leaving 3 bases of the junction without a gene match. The germline V gene sets CDR1 to MDHEN and CDR2 to SYDVKM. The sequence was obtained from a woman between 35 and 50 years old with alopecia areata. Some clones in this sample may be carry-over from other donors' samples. The rearrangement joined TRBV28 to TRBJ2-5, and 10 junctional nucleotides match TRBD2. The material sequenced was whole blood, taken in connection with sensitization to the hapten diphenylcyclopropenone (DPC). The CDR3 loop reads CASREAGGQETQYF. The DNA sequence follows: TGTGCCAGCAGGGAAGCGGGAGGGCAAGAGACCCAGTACTTC.